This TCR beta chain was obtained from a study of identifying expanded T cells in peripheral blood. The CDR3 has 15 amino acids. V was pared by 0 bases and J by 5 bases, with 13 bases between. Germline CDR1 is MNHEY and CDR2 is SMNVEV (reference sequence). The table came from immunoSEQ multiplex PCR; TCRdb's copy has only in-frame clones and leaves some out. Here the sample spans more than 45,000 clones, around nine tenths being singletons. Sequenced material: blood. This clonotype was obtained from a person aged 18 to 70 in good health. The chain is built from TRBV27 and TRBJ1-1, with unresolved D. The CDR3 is CASSLSTGFETEAFF. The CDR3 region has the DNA TGTGCCAGCAGTTTATCAACGGGGTTCGAGACTGAAGCTTTCTTT.